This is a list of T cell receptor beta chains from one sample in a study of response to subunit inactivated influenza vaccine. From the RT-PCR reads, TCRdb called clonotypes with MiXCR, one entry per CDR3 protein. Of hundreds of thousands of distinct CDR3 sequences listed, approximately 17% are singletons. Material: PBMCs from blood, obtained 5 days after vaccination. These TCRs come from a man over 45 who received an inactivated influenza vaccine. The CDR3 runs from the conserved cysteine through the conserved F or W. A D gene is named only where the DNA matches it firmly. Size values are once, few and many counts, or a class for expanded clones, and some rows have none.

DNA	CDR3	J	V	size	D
TGTGCCAGCAGGGACTACAACTACAATGAGCAGTTCTTC	CASRDYNYNEQFF	TRBJ2-1	TRBV6-2/TRBV6-3	few	-
TGTGCCAGCAGTTCCGGACTAGCGGGAGAGCGAGAGACCCAGTACTTC	CASSSGLAGERETQYF	TRBJ2-5	TRBV25-1	-	TRBD2
TGCAGTGCTAGAGATCCCCTAGCGGGGACAAAAGAGACCCAGTACTTC	CSARDPLAGTKETQYF	TRBJ2-5	TRBV20-1	-	TRBD2
TGTGCCAGCAGGGGGGAGGTCACTGAAGCTTTCTTT	CASRGEVTEAFF	TRBJ1-1	TRBV2	few	-
TGTGCCAGCAGTTTAGGGGGGGACCTTTTACGGATAGATACGCAGTATTTT	CASSLGGDLLRIDTQYF	TRBJ2-3	TRBV12-3/TRBV12-4	few	-
TGTGCCTCCACCCCTTGGGCAGCCTCCTACAATGAGCAGTTCTTC	CASTPWAASYNEQFF	TRBJ2-1	TRBV19	-	-
TGTGCCAGCAAAGGGACTGCGGCCTACGAGCAGTACTTC	CASKGTAAYEQYF	TRBJ2-7	TRBV3-1	few	-
TGCAGTGCTAGAGGTGGCCAGTACAATGAGCAGTTCTTC	CSARGGQYNEQFF	TRBJ2-1	TRBV20-1	-	-
TGTGCCAGCAGCTTGGTCGGGAGGAACTACAATGAGCAGTTCTTC	CASSLVGRNYNEQFF	TRBJ2-1	TRBV5-5	few	TRBD2
TGTGCCAGCAGTCCAAGGGAGGTTTCTTACGAGCAGTACTTC	CASSPREVSYEQYF	TRBJ2-7	TRBV7-2	few	-
TGTGCCACCAGCAGAGATCTCGTAACAGCTAACTATGGCTACACCTTC	CATSRDLVTANYGYTF	TRBJ1-2	TRBV15	-	-
TGTGCCAGCAGCCGCGTTCGCACCCGACCGGGACAGGATAACTATGGCTACACCTTC	CASSRVRTRPGQDNYGYTF	TRBJ1-2	TRBV11-1	-	TRBD1
TGCACCAGCAGCCTCGCCAAGCGGGAGGATACGCAGTATTTT	CTSSLAKREDTQYF	TRBJ2-3	TRBV5-1	-	TRBD2
TGCGCCAGCAGCTCCTCCCCGACTAGCGTTAAGAGCACAGATACGCAGTATTTT	CASSSSPTSVKSTDTQYF	TRBJ2-3	TRBV5-1	once	TRBD2
TGCGCCAGCAGCCAAGATTTCGAGGAGGAGACCCAGTACTTC	CASSQDFEEETQYF	TRBJ2-5	TRBV4-3	few	-
TGCAGTGCTAGAATTAGCGGGAGACCAGATACGCAGTATTTT	CSARISGRPDTQYF	TRBJ2-3	TRBV20-1	many	TRBD2
TGCAGTGCTCCGGAAAGGAACACTGAAGCTTTCTTT	CSAPERNTEAFF	TRBJ1-1	TRBV20-1	few	-
TGCGCCAGCAGCTTGATCCGGGGGGGCGGCACAGATACGCAGTATTTT	CASSLIRGGGTDTQYF	TRBJ2-3	TRBV5-1	-	TRBD2
TGTGCCAGCACCCGGGAAATTGGCGGGATTAGCACAGATACGCAGTATTTT	CASTREIGGISTDTQYF	TRBJ2-3	TRBV2	-	-
TGTGCCAGCAGCCAAAAAACCAAGACTAGCGGCCAAGAGACCCAGTACTTC	CASSQKTKTSGQETQYF	TRBJ2-5	TRBV4-2	few	TRBD2
TGCGCCAGCAGCTTGGACGGACTCGGGCCCCAGCATTTT	CASSLDGLGPQHF	TRBJ1-5	TRBV5-1	-	-
TGTGCCAGCTACGGGGTTGGCGTTGACTACGAGCAGTACTTC	CASYGVGVDYEQYF	TRBJ2-7	TRBV2	-	-
TGTGCCAGCAGCTTAGATCGGGAACGCACAGATACGCAGTATTTT	CASSLDRERTDTQYF	TRBJ2-3	TRBV7-6	-	-
TGTGCCAGCAGCCCACGACAGGGGGCTTTGGAGACCCAGTACTTC	CASSPRQGALETQYF	TRBJ2-5	TRBV9	-	TRBD1
TGCAGTGCTAGAGATAAGGGGGATGTGGCGGGAGCCGGGGAGACCCAGTACTTC	CSARDKGDVAGAGETQYF	TRBJ2-5	TRBV20-1	few	-
TGTGCCAGCAGTACCGGACTAGTTGGCGGGGAGCTGTTTTTT	CASSTGLVGGELFF	TRBJ2-2	TRBV6-1	few	TRBD2
TGTGCCAGCAGTACCACGGACGGGTTAGAGACCCAGTACTTC	CASSTTDGLETQYF	TRBJ2-5	TRBV12-3/TRBV12-4	few	-
TGTGCCAGCAGCCCACGGTGGGGAGGTAGCCATTCACCCCTCCACTTT	CASSPRWGGSHSPLHF	TRBJ1-6	TRBV2	-	-
TGTGCCAGCAGTTACTCTCGTGTAACCTCTGGGGCCAACGTCCTGACTTTC	CASSYSRVTSGANVLTF	TRBJ2-6	TRBV6-2/TRBV6-3	few	-
TGTGCCAGCAAGGACAGGGGATTGTACGAGCAGTACTTC	CASKDRGLYEQYF	TRBJ2-7	TRBV28	-	TRBD1
TGCAGTGCTAACCATCTAGCGGACTACAATGAGCAGTTCTTC	CSANHLADYNEQFF	TRBJ2-1	TRBV20-1	-	TRBD2
TGTGCCAGCAGTTACATGGCCAGCTATAACACCGGGGAGCTGTTTTTT	CASSYMASYNTGELFF	TRBJ2-2	TRBV6-5	many	-
TGTGCCAGCAGCTTCGCACTAGCGGGCACCGGGGAGCTGTTTTTT	CASSFALAGTGELFF	TRBJ2-2	TRBV28	-	TRBD2
TGTGCCAGCAGTGAACTACATCCGACAGGGGGGGTCCAGTACTTC	CASSELHPTGGVQYF	TRBJ2-5	TRBV28	-	TRBD1
TGTGCCAGCAGCCGAGGACTAGCGGGAGACGGCGAGACCCAGTACTTC	CASSRGLAGDGETQYF	TRBJ2-5	TRBV7-3	-	TRBD2
TGTGCCAGCAGTCCCCTAGCGGATAGCACAGATACGCAGTATTTT	CASSPLADSTDTQYF	TRBJ2-3	TRBV27	-	TRBD2
TGTGCCAGCAGTTCATTTTTCGGGCAGGGTACAGAAGCTTTCTTT	CASSSFFGQGTEAFF	TRBJ1-1	TRBV12-3/TRBV12-4	many	-
TGTGCCAGCGCCTTGATCTCGGGACGCCGTCAAGAGACCCAGTACTTC	CASALISGRRQETQYF	TRBJ2-5	TRBV12-3/TRBV12-4	few	-
TGCAGTGCGGGTGGGACTAGCGTAAATGAGCAGTTCTTC	CSAGGTSVNEQFF	TRBJ2-1	TRBV20-1	few	TRBD2
TGTGCCAGCAATAGGGAATCTGGGGCCAACGTCCTGACTTTC	CASNRESGANVLTF	TRBJ2-6	TRBV7-3	few	-
TGTGCCAGCAGCCAGACCCGGGTTGGAGAGACCCAGTACTTC	CASSQTRVGETQYF	TRBJ2-5	TRBV7-9	many	-
TGTGTCAGCAGCCTAGGGGACAGTACAGATACGCAGTATTTT	CVSSLGDSTDTQYF	TRBJ2-3	TRBV12-3/TRBV12-4	few	TRBD1
TGTGCCAGCTCGGCCGGTGGGACAGGGGCCTTCGAGCAGTACTTC	CASSAGGTGAFEQYF	TRBJ2-7	TRBV18	-	TRBD1
TGTGCCAGCAGTCTCGGACCTTCCCTTCCTCTGCCCCAGCATTTT	CASSLGPSLPLPQHF	TRBJ1-5	TRBV12-3/TRBV12-4	few	-
TGTGCCAGCAGTTACTCTGGGACTAGCGCTAAAGAGACCCAGTACTTC	CASSYSGTSAKETQYF	TRBJ2-5	TRBV6-5	few	TRBD2
TGTGCCAGCAGAAGGGACAGGGGTAACTATGGCTACACCTTC	CASRRDRGNYGYTF	TRBJ1-2	TRBV6-1	few	TRBD1
TGTGCCAGCAGCCCGGTATTGGTCGCCGGGGAGCTGTTTTTT	CASSPVLVAGELFF	TRBJ2-2	TRBV7-2	many	-